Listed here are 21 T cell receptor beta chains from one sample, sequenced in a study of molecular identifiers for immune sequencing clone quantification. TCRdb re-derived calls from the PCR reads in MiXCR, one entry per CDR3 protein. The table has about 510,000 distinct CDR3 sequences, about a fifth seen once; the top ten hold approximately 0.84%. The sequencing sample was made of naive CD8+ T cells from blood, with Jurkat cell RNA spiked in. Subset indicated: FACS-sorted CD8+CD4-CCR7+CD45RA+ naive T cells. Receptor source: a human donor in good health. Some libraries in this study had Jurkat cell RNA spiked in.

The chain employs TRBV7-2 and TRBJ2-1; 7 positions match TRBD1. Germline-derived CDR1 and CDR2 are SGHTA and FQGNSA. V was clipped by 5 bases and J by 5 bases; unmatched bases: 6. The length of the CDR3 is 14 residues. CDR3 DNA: TGTGCCAGCAGCGAAGGGGGCATGAACAATGAGCAGTTCTTC. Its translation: CASSEGGMNNEQFF.

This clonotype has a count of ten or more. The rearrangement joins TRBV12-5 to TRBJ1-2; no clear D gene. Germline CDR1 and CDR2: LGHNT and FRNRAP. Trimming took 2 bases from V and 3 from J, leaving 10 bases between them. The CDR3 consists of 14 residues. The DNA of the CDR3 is TGTGCTAGTGGTTTGCCGGGCAGCCACTATGGCTACACCTTC. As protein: CASGLPGSHYGYTF.

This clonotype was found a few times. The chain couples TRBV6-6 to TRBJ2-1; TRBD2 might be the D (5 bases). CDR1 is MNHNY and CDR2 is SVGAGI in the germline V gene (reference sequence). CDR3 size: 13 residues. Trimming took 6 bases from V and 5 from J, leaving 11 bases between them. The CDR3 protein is CASRVTRNNEQFF. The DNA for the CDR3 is TGTGCCAGCAGAGTAACTAGGAACAATGAGCAGTTCTTC.

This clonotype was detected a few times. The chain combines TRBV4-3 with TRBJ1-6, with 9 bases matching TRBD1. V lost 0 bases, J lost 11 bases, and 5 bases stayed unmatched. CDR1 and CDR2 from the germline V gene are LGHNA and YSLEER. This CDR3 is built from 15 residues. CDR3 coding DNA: TGCGCCAGCAGCCAAGACAGGACAGGGGACCCACCCCTCCACTTT. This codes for CASSQDRTGDPPLHF.

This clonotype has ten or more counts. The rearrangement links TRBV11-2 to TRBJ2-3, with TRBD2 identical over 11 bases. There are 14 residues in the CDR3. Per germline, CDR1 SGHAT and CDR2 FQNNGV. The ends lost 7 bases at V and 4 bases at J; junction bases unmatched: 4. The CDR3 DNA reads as TGTGCCAGCACTAGCGGGGGGTTGGCAGATACGCAGTATTTT. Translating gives CASTSGGLADTQYF.

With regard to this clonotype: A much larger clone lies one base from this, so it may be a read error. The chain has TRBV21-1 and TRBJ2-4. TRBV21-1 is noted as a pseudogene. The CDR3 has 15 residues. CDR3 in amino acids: CASIVAVLAKNIQYF. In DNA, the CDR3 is TGTGCCAGCATTGTCGCAGTTTTAGCCAAAAACATTCAGTACTTC.

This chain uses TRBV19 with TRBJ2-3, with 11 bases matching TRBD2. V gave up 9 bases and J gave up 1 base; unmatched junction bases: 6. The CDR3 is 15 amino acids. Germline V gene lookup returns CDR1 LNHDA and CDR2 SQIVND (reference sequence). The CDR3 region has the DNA TGTGCCAGAAACCTAGCGGGGGGAGGCACAGATACGCAGTATTTT. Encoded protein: CARNLAGGGTDTQYF.

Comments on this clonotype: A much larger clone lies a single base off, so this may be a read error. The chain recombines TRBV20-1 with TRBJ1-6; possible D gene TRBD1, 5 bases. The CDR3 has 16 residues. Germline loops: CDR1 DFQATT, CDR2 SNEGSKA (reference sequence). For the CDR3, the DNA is TGCAATGCTGAACGGGCGGGCGCCGGGGGGGATTCACCCCTCCACTTT. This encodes CNAERAGAGGDSPLHF.

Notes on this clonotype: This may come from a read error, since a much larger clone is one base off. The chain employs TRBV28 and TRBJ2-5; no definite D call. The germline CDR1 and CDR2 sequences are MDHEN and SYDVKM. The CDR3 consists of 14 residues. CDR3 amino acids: CASSPLSGDETQCF. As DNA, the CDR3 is TGTGCCAGCAGCCCTCTAAGTGGAGATGAGACCCAGTGCTTC.

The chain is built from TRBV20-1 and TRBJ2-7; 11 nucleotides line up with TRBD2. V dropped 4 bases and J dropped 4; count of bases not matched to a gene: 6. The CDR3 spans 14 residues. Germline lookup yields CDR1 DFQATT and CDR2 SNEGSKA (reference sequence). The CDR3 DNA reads TGCAGTGCTAATGGTCTAGCGGGAGGATACGAGCAGTACTTC. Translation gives CSANGLAGGYEQYF.

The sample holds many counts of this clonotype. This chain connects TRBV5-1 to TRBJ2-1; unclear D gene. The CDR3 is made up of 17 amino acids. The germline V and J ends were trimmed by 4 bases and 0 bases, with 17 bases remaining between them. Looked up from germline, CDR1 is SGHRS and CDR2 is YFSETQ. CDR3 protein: CASSKKSPASSYNEQFF. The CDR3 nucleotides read TGCGCCAGCAGCAAGAAATCCCCCGCAAGCTCCTACAATGAGCAGTTCTTC.

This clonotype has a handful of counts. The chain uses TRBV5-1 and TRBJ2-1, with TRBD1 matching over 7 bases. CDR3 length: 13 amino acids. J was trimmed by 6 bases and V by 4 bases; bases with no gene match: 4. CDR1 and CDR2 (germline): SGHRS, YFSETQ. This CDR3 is CASSIDRANEQFF. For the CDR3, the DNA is TGCGCCAGCAGCATAGACAGGGCCAATGAGCAGTTCTTC.

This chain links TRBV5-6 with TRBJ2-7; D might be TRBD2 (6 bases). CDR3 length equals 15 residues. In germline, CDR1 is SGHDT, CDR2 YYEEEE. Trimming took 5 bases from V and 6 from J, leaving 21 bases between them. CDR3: CASSGVGSVTCEQYF. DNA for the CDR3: TGTGCCAGCAGTGGGGTCGGGAGTGTTACCTGCGAGCAGTACTTC.

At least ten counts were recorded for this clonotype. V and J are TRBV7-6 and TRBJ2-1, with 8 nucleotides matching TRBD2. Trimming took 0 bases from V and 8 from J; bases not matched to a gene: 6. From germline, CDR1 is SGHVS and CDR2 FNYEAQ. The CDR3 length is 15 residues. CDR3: CASSLASGSVDEQFF. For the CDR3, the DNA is TGTGCCAGCAGCTTAGCCAGCGGGAGTGTAGATGAGCAGTTCTTC. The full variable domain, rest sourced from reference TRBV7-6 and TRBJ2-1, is GAGVSQSPRYKVTKRGQDVALRCDPISGHVSLYWYRQALGQGPEFLTYFNYEAQQDKSGLPNDRFSAERPEGSISTLTIQRTEQRDSAMYRCASSLASGSVDEQFFGPGTRLTVL.

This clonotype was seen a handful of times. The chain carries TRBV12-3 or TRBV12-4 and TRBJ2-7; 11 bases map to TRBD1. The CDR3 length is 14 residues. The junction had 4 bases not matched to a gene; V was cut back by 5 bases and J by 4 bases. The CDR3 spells CASSGQGARYEQYF. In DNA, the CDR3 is TGTGCCAGCAGTGGACAGGGGGCTAGGTACGAGCAGTACTTC.

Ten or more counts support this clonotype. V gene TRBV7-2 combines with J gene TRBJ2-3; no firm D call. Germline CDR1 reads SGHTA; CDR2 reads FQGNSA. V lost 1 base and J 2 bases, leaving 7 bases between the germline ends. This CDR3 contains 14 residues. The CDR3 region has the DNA TGTGCCAGCAGCTTAGGGTCAACCACAGATACGCAGTATTTT. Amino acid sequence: CASSLGSTTDTQYF.

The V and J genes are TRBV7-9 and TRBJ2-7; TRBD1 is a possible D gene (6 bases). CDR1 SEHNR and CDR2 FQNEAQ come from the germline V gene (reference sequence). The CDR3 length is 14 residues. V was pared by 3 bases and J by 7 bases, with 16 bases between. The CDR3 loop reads CASSFIGGPGEQYF. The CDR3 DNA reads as TGTGCCAGCAGCTTCATTGGGGGCCCCGGGGAGCAGTACTTC.

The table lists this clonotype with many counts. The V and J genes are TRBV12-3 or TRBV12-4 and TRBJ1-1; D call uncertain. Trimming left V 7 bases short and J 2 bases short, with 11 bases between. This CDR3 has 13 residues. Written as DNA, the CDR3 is TGTGCCAGCACCCCGACTGTTAACACTGAAGCTTTCTTT. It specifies CASTPTVNTEAFF.

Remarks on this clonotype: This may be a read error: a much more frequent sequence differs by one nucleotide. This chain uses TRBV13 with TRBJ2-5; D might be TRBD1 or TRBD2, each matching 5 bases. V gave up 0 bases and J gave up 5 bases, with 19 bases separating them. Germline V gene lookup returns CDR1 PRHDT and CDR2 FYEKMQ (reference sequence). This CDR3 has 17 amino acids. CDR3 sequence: CASSLGPMGEMMETQYF. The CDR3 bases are TGTGCCAGCAGCTTAGGCCCAATGGGGGAGATGATGGAGACCCAGTACTTC.

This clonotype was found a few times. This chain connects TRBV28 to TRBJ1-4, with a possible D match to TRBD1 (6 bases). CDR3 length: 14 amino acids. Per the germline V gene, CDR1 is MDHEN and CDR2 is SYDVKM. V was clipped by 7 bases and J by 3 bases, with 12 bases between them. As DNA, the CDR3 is TGTGCCAGCATGGTCGACAGGTCTAATGAAAAACTGTTTTTT. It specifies CASMVDRSNEKLFF.

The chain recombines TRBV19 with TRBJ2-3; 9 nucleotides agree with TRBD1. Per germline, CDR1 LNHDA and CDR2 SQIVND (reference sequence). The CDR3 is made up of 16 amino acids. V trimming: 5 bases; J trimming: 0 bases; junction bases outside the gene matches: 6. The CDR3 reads CASSVAQGASTDTQYF. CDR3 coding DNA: TGTGCCAGTAGTGTTGCACAGGGGGCGAGCACAGATACGCAGTATTTT.